The T cell receptor (beta chain) described here comes from a study of cytotoxic CD8 clonotypes in ibrutinib-treated CLL. Study-level points and caveats: Before falling back toward baseline at progression, clonality had risen at the time of ibrutinib response. Clonality was higher at baseline than in age-matched healthy donors and tracked circulating CD8+ T-cell counts. A difference in sampling times existed between sustained-remission and progressing patients.

Measured with immunoSEQ multiplex PCR; TCRdb has only the in-frame clones, and not every one. The sample has tens of thousands of clones; roughly three quarters are singletons. Details on this clone: Its cognate antigen is unknown.

Germline-derived CDR1 and CDR2 are MDHEN and SYDVKM. V shed 5 bases, J shed 0 bases, and the junction held 11 bases outside the gene matches. This CDR3 region has 17 residues. The chain employs TRBV28 and TRBJ2-7, with 9 nucleotides matching TRBD2. The source of this sequence is a human donor with chronic lymphocytic leukemia. The sample consisted of PBMCs, taken after 12 months of ibrutinib treatment. CDR3 bases: TGTGCCAGCAGTCGTCCCGGGACTAGCCGGAGCTCCTACGAGCAGTACTTC. This translates into CASSRPGTSRSSYEQYF.